The present T cell receptor (beta chain) was sequenced within a study of post-analysis software for immune sequencing data. Turning to the study itself: The patients showed relapsing-remitting, secondary progressive and progressive-relapsing multiple sclerosis courses. General observations from the study: Roughly 5 TRBV segments, TRBV5-6, TRBV5-1 and TRBV20-1 among them, were found more frequent in patients than controls. Same-batch samples co-clustered strongly by F measure. Significantly lower normalized Chao1 diversity was seen in multiple sclerosis patients than in controls.

Researchers reported that TCR beta cDNA libraries carried unique molecular identifiers. TCRdb used MiXCR to reprocess the PCR reads, holding one entry per CDR3 protein. This sample has roughly 870,000 distinct CDR3 sequences, with around 53% found just once. Germline loops: CDR1 WSHSY, CDR2 SAAADI. This CDR3 is built from 15 residues. The J segment lost 2 bases and the V segment lost 4 bases, leaving 7 bases of the junction unmatched. The sample holds a few counts of this clonotype. Its target is not known. This chain uses TRBV10-2 with TRBJ2-7, with 8 bases identical to TRBD1. This TCR was sampled from a girl between 10 and 17 years old with multiple sclerosis. The sample consisted of blood. CDR3 loop: CASSAPGGMTYEQYF. The CDR3 DNA sequence: TGCGCCAGCAGTGCCCCAGGGGGCATGACCTACGAGCAGTACTTC.